This T cell receptor beta chain was observed in a study of blood T cell repertoires in COVID-19. Study information: Acute and convalescent COVID-19 specimens originated in the United States, Italy and Spain. PBMCs, B-cell-depleted T cells, or T cells were the source of the cDNA or gDNA that made up the material.

Seattle's enrolled individuals joined amid active infection and were then monitored longitudinally. Germline lookup yields CDR1 SGHTA and CDR2 FQGNSA. The V and J ends lost 1 base and 4 bases respectively, with 13 bases between them. The CDR3 is 15 residues long. The authors' processing: The assay estimated nucleated cells by amplifying reference gene primers. Assay: immunoSEQ multiplex PCR; the TCRdb copy retains only in-frame clones and omits some. From that table come the V and J calls and clone size; the DNA was used to work out D and trimming. The table includes about 300,000 clones, around 92% detected once.

This chain links TRBV7-2 with TRBJ2-5, with D tentatively TRBD2 (6 bases). This TCR came from a woman aged 25 to 39 with COVID-19, enrolled during active disease. The sequencing sample was made of peripheral blood. DNA for the CDR3: TGTGCCAGCAGCTTAGTTCCGGGGGTTGGAGAGACCCAGTACTTC. Its protein is CASSLVPGVGETQYF. Complete variable domain (other parts from reference TRBV7-2 and TRBJ2-5): GAGVSQSPSNKVTEKGKDVELRCDPISGHTALYWYRQSLGQGLEFLIYFQGNSAPDKSGLPSDRFSAERTGGSVSTLTIQRTQQEDSAVYLCASSLVPGVGETQYFGPGTRLLVL.